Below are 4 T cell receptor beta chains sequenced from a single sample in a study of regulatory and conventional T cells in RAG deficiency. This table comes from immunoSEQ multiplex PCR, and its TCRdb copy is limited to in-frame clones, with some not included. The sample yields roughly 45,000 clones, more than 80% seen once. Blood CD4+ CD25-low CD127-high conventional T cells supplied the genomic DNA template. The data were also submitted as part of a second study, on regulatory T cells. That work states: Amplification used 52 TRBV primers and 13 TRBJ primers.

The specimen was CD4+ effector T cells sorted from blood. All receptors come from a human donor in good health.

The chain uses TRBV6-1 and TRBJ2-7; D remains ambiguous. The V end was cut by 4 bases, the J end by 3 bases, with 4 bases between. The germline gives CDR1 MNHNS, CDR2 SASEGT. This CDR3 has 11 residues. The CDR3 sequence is CASSAYYEQYF. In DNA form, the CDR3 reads TGTGCCAGCAGTGCGTACTACGAGCAGTACTTC.

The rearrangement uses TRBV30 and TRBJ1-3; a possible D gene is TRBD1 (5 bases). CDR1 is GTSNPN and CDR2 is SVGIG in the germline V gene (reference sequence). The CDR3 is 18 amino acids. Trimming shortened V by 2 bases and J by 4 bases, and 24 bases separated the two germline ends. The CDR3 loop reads CAWSPFGGINSRGNTIYF. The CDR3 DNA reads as TGTGCCTGGAGTCCCTTCGGGGGGATCAATTCGAGAGGAAACACCATATATTTT.

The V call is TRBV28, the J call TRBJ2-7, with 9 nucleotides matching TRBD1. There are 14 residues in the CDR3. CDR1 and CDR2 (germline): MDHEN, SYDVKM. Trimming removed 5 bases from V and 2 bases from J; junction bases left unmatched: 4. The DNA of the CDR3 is TGTGCCAGCAGTAGCCGGGACAGGGCCTACGAGCAGTACTTC. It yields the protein CASSSRDRAYEQYF.

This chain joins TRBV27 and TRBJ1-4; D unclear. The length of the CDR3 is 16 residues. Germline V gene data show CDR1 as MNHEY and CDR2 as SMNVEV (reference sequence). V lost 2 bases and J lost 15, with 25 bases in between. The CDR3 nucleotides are TGTGCCAGCAGTTTACTCCCCGACTCTACTAAAAGGGAATTGTTTTTT. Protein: CASSLLPDSTKRELFF.